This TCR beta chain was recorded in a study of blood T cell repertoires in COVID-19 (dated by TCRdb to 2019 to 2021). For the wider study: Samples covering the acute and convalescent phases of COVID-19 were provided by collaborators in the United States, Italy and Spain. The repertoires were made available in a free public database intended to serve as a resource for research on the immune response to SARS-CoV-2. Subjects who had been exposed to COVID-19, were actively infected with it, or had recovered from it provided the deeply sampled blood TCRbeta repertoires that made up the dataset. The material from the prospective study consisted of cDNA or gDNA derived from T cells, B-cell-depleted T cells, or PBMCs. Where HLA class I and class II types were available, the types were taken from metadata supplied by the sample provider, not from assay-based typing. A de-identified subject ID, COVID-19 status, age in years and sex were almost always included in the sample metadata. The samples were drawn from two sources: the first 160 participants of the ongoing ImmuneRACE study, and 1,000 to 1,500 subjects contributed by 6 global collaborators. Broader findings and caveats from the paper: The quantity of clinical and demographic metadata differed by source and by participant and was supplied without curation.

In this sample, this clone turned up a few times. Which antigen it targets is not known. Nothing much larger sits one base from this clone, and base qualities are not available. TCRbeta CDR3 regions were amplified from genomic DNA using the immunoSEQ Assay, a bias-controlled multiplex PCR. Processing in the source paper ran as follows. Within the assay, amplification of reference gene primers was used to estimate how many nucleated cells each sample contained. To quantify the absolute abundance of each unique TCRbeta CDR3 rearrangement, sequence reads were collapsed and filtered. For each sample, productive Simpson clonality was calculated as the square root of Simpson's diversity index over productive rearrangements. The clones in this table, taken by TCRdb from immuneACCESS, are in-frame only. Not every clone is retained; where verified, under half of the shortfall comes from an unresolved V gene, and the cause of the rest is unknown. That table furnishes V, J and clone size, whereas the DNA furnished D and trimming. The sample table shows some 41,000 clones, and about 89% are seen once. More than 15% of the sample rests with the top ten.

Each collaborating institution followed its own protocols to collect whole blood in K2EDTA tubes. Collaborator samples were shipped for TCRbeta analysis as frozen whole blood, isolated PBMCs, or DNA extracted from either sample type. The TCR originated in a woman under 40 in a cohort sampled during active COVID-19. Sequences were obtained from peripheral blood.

The CDR3 is CASRGPGQGGYEQYF. Here is the DNA: TGTGCCAGCAGAGGTCCGGGACAGGGGGGGTACGAGCAGTACTTC. The chain uses TRBV7-9 and TRBJ2-7, with 11 bases aligning to TRBD1. The germline V gene (reference sequence) provides CDR1 SEHNR and CDR2 FQNEAQ. Ends trimmed: V by 6 bases, J by 4 bases; bases unmatched to a gene: 8. Taken from cysteine to phenylalanine, the CDR3 has 15 residues. Of all the DNA, just the CDR3 is kept, 45 bases in frame from base 1.